Sequencing of this T cell receptor beta chain was carried out in a study of tumor-infiltrating lymphocytes in localized non-small cell lung cancer. Study-wide results and caveats: No link was found between tumor T-cell fraction and recurrence-free survival.

Clones were read by immunoSEQ multiplex PCR, and TCRdb kept only the in-frame ones, dropping some. The data hold some 30,000 clones, with roughly 85% observed a single time. CDR3 length equals 16 residues. V was cut by 3 bases and J by 3 bases, with 14 bases left in between. The V gene's germline CDR1 is LNHNV and CDR2 YYDKDF (reference sequence). Remarks on this clone: Its antigen remains unidentified.

The chain combines TRBV15 with TRBJ2-2; D possibly corresponds to TRBD1 (5 bases). The sequence came from a human donor with non-small cell lung cancer. Material for sequencing was lung tumor tissue. This CDR3 reads CATSSLGLLHTGELFF. The CDR3 DNA is TGTGCCACCAGCAGCTTGGGGCTTTTACACACCGGGGAGCTGTTTTTT. Combining the CDR3 with reference TRBV15 and TRBJ2-2 gives the whole variable domain DAMVIQNPRYQVTQFGKPVTLSCSQTLNHNVMYWYQQKSSQAPKLLFHYYDKDFNNEADTPDNFQSRRPNTSFCFLDIRSPGLGDTAMYLCATSSLGLLHTGELFFGEGSRLTVL.